A single sample gave rise to the 18 T cell receptor beta chains below, sequenced in a study of blood T cell repertoires in COVID-19. Sequencing was performed with immunoSEQ multiplex PCR; in TCRdb, only in-frame clones are kept and a portion is missing. The table shows roughly 260,000 clones, with 82% occurring only once. The material sequenced was peripheral blood. All receptors come from a woman aged 70-85 years with acute or convalescent COVID-19.

The chain has TRBV30 and TRBJ1-1; TRBD1 matches 8 bases. Germline-derived CDR1 and CDR2 are GTSNPN and SVGIG (reference sequence). V lost 2 bases to trimming and J lost 6 bases; unmatched junction nucleotides: 11. This CDR3 has 15 amino acids. DNA for the CDR3: TGTGCCTGGAGTCAAACGCGGACAGGGAAGTCTGAAGCTTTCTTT. Translation gives CAWSQTRTGKSEAFF.

V gene TRBV6-6 combines with J gene TRBJ2-7, with 9 bases aligning to TRBD1. V shed 10 bases, J shed 4 bases, and the junction held 14 bases outside the gene matches. The CDR3 is made up of 15 amino acids. Germline CDR1 is MNHNY and CDR2 is SVGAGI (reference sequence). The CDR3 DNA sequence: TGTGCCACAATTGACGGACAGGGGAAAGGGTACGAGCAGTACTTC. Residues: CATIDGQGKGYEQYF.

J is TRBJ2-7 and V is TRBV15, with TRBD2 matching 13 bases. Germline trimming cut 4 bases from V and 6 bases from J; bases unmatched to any gene: 3. This CDR3 is built from 14 residues. From germline, CDR1 is LNHNV and CDR2 YYDKDF (reference sequence). The CDR3 DNA is TGTGCCACCAGCACACTAGCGGGGGGGCGCGAGCAGTACTTC. The encoded protein is CATSTLAGGREQYF.

The chain combines TRBV10-3 with TRBJ2-1, with 7 positions matching TRBD1. The germline V gene encodes CDR1 ENHRY and CDR2 SYGVKD. With 11 bases clipped from V and 7 bases from J, the junction kept 8 bases outside the gene matches. The CDR3 consists of 12 residues. The CDR3 is CAVSGTENEQFF. In DNA, the CDR3 is TGTGCCGTTTCCGGGACAGAGAATGAGCAGTTCTTC.

The rearrangement uses TRBV6-5 and TRBJ2-1; weak D call: TRBD1 (6 bases). Germline V CDR1 and CDR2: MNHEY, SVGAGI. The CDR3 consists of 14 residues. V gave up 5 bases and J gave up 7 bases, with 15 bases separating them. For the CDR3, the DNA is TGTGCCAGCAGTCCCCGGGCAGGGGATAATGAGCAGTTCTTC. Translating it yields CASSPRAGDNEQFF.

The chain links TRBV9 to TRBJ2-2; 9 bases agree with TRBD1. V lost 3 bases and J lost 4; bases outside the gene matches: 4. Germline V gene data show CDR1 as SGDLS and CDR2 as YYNGEE. The CDR3 consists of 15 residues. CDR3 in DNA: TGTGCCAGCAGCGCTTCGGACAGGGGCACCGGGGAGCTGTTTTTT. The encoded protein is CASSASDRGTGELFF.

The genes are TRBV9 and TRBJ1-6; tentative D call: TRBD1 (6 bases). The V end lost 4 bases, the J end lost 9 bases, and 11 bases lay between the germline ends. The CDR3 has 13 amino acids. The germline gives CDR1 SGDLS, CDR2 YYNGEE. The CDR3 coding sequence is TGTGCCAGCAGCCCCCCAGGGGTTTCACCCCTCCACTTT. As protein: CASSPPGVSPLHF.

The gene calls are TRBV2 and TRBJ1-5, with TRBD1 matching 8 bases. V trimming: 6 bases; J trimming: 5 bases; junction bases outside the gene matches: 6. The CDR3 length is 14 residues. CDR1 is SNHLY and CDR2 is FYNNEI in the germline V gene. In DNA form, the CDR3 reads TGTGCCAGCAGCCCCGACAGGGGAGATCAGCCCCAGCATTTT. Its protein product is CASSPDRGDQPQHF.

This clone is a singleton in its sample. This chain links TRBV7-2 with TRBJ1-6, with TRBD1 identical over 8 bases. J lost 8 bases, V lost 2 bases, and 5 bases had no gene match. Germline V gives CDR1 SGHTA, CDR2 FQGNSA. The CDR3 length is 15 residues. CDR3 coding DNA: TGTGCCAGCAGCTTAACCGGACAGGGCCATTCACCCCTCCACTTT. Residues: CASSLTGQGHSPLHF. The full variable domain, its missing parts supplied by reference TRBV7-2 and TRBJ1-6, is GAGVSQSPSNKVTEKGKDVELRCDPISGHTALYWYRQSLGQGLEFLIYFQGNSAPDKSGLPSDRFSAERTGGSVSTLTIQRTQQEDSAVYLCASSLTGQGHSPLHFGNGTRLTVT.

The chain couples TRBV6-2 or TRBV6-3 to TRBJ2-1, with TRBD2 matching over 14 bases. V was clipped by 6 bases and J by 3 bases; unmatched bases: 4. The length of the CDR3 is 16 residues. Germline V gives CDR1 MNHEY, CDR2 SVGEGT. CDR3 sequence reads: CASSRGLAGGYNEQFF. In DNA, the CDR3 is TGTGCCAGCAGCCGCGGACTAGCGGGGGGCTACAATGAGCAGTTCTTC.

V and J are TRBV6-5 and TRBJ1-5; D possibly corresponds to TRBD1 (6 bases). This CDR3 contains 14 residues. From germline, CDR1 is MNHEY and CDR2 SVGAGI. V gave up 3 bases and J gave up 9 bases, with 15 bases separating them. CDR3: CASSYGTPLSPQHF. CDR3 nucleotides: TGTGCCAGCAGTTATGGGACACCCCTTTCGCCCCAGCATTTT.

The chain carries TRBV3-1 (or the pseudogene TRBV3-2) and TRBJ1-3; maybe TRBD1 (5 bases). Germline-derived CDR1 and CDR2 are LGHDT and YNNKEL (reference sequence). Trimming pared 5 bases from V and 1 base from J, leaving 9 bases between. The CDR3 sequence is 14 residues long. CDR3: CASSEQESGNTIYF. CDR3 DNA sequence: TGTGCCAGCAGCGAACAGGAATCTGGAAACACCATATATTTT.

CDR3 nucleotides: TGTGCCAGCAGCTTCTTTACAGGGGACTATGGCTACACCTTC. It codes for CASSFFTGDYGYTF. This rearrangement joins TRBV7-2 to TRBJ1-2, with 7 nucleotides matching TRBD1. In germline, CDR1 is SGHTA, CDR2 FQGNSA. CDR3 length: 14 amino acids. J lost 3 bases, V lost 3 bases, and 4 bases had no gene match.

The gene calls are TRBV4-3 and TRBJ1-2, with no clear D. The V and J ends lost 0 bases and 9 bases respectively, with 20 bases between them. The CDR3 has 16 residues. CDR1 is LGHNA and CDR2 is YSLEER in the germline V gene. The CDR3 loop reads CASSQDSRPGTGSYTF. CDR3 nucleotide sequence: TGCGCCAGCAGCCAAGATTCGAGACCTGGTACGGGTAGCTACACCTTC.

The sample holds a few counts of this clone. The V call is TRBV6-5, the J call TRBJ1-2, with D uncertain. Germline loops: CDR1 MNHEY, CDR2 SVGAGI. Trimming took 0 bases from V and 4 from J, leaving 9 bases between them. This CDR3 is 14 amino acids long. In nucleotides, the CDR3 is TGTGCCAGCAGTTACTCGCCGCAGGCCTATGGCTACACCTTC. Its protein is CASSYSPQAYGYTF.

This clone has more than one count but fewer than ten. This chain joins TRBV2 and TRBJ1-2, with D perhaps TRBD1 (6 bases). CDR1 and CDR2 from the germline V gene are SNHLY and FYNNEI. This CDR3 is built from 12 residues. Trimming cost V 9 bases and J 4 bases, with 12 bases left between them. The CDR3, as DNA: TGTGCCAGAGCGGGGGGCCTCTATGGCTACACCTTC. Its translation: CARAGGLYGYTF.

This clone was counted a single time. V usage is TRBV10-3 and J usage is TRBJ1-1; 8 positions agree with TRBD1. The CDR3 has 13 residues. CDR1 is ENHRY, CDR2 SYGVKD, per germline. The J segment lost 5 bases and the V segment lost 3 bases, leaving 2 bases of the junction unmatched. The CDR3: CAISDRGRTEAFF. The CDR3 DNA is TGTGCCATCAGTGACAGGGGGCGGACTGAAGCTTTCTTT.

This rearrangement joins TRBV4-1 to TRBJ2-5; 9 bases are a match to TRBD2. Per germline, CDR1 MGHRA and CDR2 YSYEKL. The CDR3 extends over 16 amino acids. With V trimmed by 0 bases and J by 1 base, 3 bases remained unmatched. The CDR3, as DNA: TGCGCCAGCAGCCAAGACGCGACTAGCGGCCAAGAGACCCAGTACTTC. Its protein is CASSQDATSGQETQYF.